The clone carrying this TCR beta chain was seen ten or more times. No antigen is known for it. The sample comes from a study of regulatory T cells in long-lasting Graves disease. This sample's time point: newly diagnosed GD, antithyroid drugs for less than 3 months. RNA isolated from PBMCs was used to make the TCR library. Graves' disease diagnoses used American Thyroid Association guidelines. Investigators prepared the TCR beta libraries by applying iRepertoire HTBI primers and Arm-PCR of CDR3 regions. TCRdb re-analysed the multiplex PCR reads in MiXCR, keeping a single row per CDR3 protein. The sample has fewer than 400,000 distinct CDR3 sequences, under 20% seen once; the top ten hold about 38%. Deletions cut 6 bases from V and 8 bases from J, with 22 bases between. The CDR3 spans 15 residues. Germline V lookup: CDR1 SNHLY, CDR2 FYNNEI. Findings and limits, study-wide: TCR diversity was lower in persistent Graves' patients than in newly diagnosed ones. Samples came from peripheral blood alone, without thyroid tissue.

This sequence originates from a female donor with Graves disease. The chain has TRBV2 and TRBJ1-2; D perhaps matches TRBD1 (5 bases). The sequences come from peripheral blood mononuclear cells (PBMCs), collected at new diagnosis, from a patient treated with antithyroid drugs. The CDR3 DNA is TGTGCCAGCAGGGAGCGCCAGGGCAGGGATGGCGGCTACACCTTC. Encoded protein: CASRERQGRDGGYTF.